This T cell receptor beta chain is drawn from a study of T-cell reconstitution after alpha-beta-depleted transplantation in children. Regarding the study as a whole: Among T cells one year after transplant, newly produced cells accounted for most counts and diversity. The origin of high day-60 TCRbeta diversity in some patients lay in surviving recipient T cells and thymic progenitors. Reportedly, roughly two months post-transplant, alpha-beta T cells arose from several hundred expanded graft clones.

Unique molecular identifiers were incorporated when the TCRbeta library was constructed. TCRdb processed the PCR reads anew with MiXCR; each CDR3 protein has one entry. Here the sample spans 200,000 to 250,000 distinct CDR3 sequences, approximately 24% being singletons. Germline V gene sequence: CDR1 MGHRA, CDR2 YSYEKL. The J segment lost 1 base and the V segment lost 3 bases, leaving 7 bases of the junction unmatched. There are 16 residues in the CDR3. This clonotype turned up a few times. The antigen is not known. This sequence originates from a female patient under 10 years old who had a stem cell transplant for congenital amegakaryocytic thrombocytopenia, so the T cells may come from the graft donor. The chain uses TRBV4-1 and TRBJ2-3; the match to TRBD2 covers 7 bases. The sample consisted of PBMCs, mostly from graft donor cells, taken 360 days after TCRalphabeta/CD19-depleted stem cell transplant. As DNA, the CDR3 is TGCGCCAGCAGCCAGGTTCCTGCGGGGGGCACAGATACGCAGTATTTT. Translated, it gives CASSQVPAGGTDTQYF.